The clone carrying this T cell receptor beta chain was picked up many times. The antigen is not known. The CDR3 spans 14 residues. V lost 8 bases and J lost 7, with 21 bases in between. Germline V gene data show CDR1 as MNHEY and CDR2 as SMNVEV (reference sequence). The sample originates from a study of blood T cells in healthy people across ages. With a J-beta primer mix and a sample-barcoded 5' primer, a second PCR ran about 6 to 11 cycles. TCRdb re-called the 5' RACE reads with MiXCR, one entry per CDR3 protein. The table has 600,000 or so distinct CDR3 sequences, about 30% seen once. Overall study findings and caveats: Naive T cell percentage by flow cytometry tracked strongly with beta diversity.

The source of this sequence is a woman of 80 years or more in good health. Sequenced: blood. This chain uses TRBV27 with TRBJ2-7; D might be TRBD2 (7 bases). CDR3 nucleotide sequence: TGTGCCAGCCGACCCGGGGCGGGGGCTCATGAGCAGTACTTC. Translating it yields CASRPGAGAHEQYF.